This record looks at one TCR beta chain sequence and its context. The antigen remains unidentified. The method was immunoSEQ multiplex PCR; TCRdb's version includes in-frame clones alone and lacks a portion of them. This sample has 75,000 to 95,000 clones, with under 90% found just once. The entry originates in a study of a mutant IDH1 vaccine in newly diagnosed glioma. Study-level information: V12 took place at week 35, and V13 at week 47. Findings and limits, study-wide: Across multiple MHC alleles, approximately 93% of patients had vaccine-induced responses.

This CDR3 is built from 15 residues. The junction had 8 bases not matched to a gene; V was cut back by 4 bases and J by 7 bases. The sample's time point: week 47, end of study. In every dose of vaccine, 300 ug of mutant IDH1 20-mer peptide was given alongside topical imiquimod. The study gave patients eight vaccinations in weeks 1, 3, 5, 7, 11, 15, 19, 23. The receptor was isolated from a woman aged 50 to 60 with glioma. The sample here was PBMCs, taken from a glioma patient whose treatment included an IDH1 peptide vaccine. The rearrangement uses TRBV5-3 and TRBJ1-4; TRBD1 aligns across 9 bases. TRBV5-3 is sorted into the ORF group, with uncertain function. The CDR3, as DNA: TGTGCCAGAAGCGGGGGACAGGGAATATGTGAAAAACTGTTTTTT. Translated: CARSGGQGICEKLFF.